The next 28 T cell receptor beta chains were all read from a single sample in a study of OX40 agonist ivuxolimab in advanced cancers. Data came from immunoSEQ multiplex PCR; TCRdb stores just in-frame clones and leaves some out. The data show 55,000 to 75,000 clones, just over 90% seen once. Sequencing was performed on CD4+ or CD8+ T cells sorted from blood, taken in a trial of the OX40 agonist ivuxolimab. The origin of the receptors is an adult with an advanced solid tumor such as melanoma, head and neck, liver or kidney cancer.

This clone was observed a single time. The rearrangement links TRBV19 to TRBJ2-1, with 12 bases aligning to TRBD2. Per the germline V gene, CDR1 is LNHDA and CDR2 is SQIVND (reference sequence). With V trimmed by 4 bases and J by 1 base, 5 bases remained unmatched. CDR3 length: 17 amino acids. The CDR3 DNA sequence: TGTGCCAGTAGTAAAAGGACTAGCGGGGTGTCCTACAATGAGCAGTTCTTC. This gives the protein CASSKRTSGVSYNEQFF.

The chain is built from TRBV25-1 and TRBJ1-4; 7 bases agree with TRBD1. V lost 4 bases to trimming and J lost 8 bases; unmatched junction nucleotides: 4. Germline lookup yields CDR1 MGHDK and CDR2 SYGVNS. This CDR3 has 13 residues. In nucleotides, the CDR3 is TGTGCCAGCAGTGGACAGGGTGGGGAAAAACTGTTTTTT. It is translated as CASSGQGGEKLFF.

The genes are TRBV5-6 and TRBJ2-7, with TRBD2 matching over 11 bases. The CDR3 has 16 amino acids. CDR1 is SGHDT, CDR2 YYEEEE, per germline. V lost 4 bases to trimming and J lost 1 base; unmatched junction nucleotides: 7. CDR3 in amino acids: CASSLGLADPSYEQYF. In DNA, the CDR3 is TGTGCCAGCAGCCTGGGACTAGCGGACCCTTCCTACGAGCAGTACTTC.

This clone showed up just once. The chain combines TRBV6-1 with TRBJ2-4, with TRBD2 matching 7 bases. Germline V gene sequence: CDR1 MNHNS, CDR2 SASEGT. V was clipped by 5 bases and J by 5 bases; unmatched bases: 9. This CDR3 comprises 15 residues. The CDR3 here is CASSPVGGGENIQYF. DNA for the CDR3: TGTGCCAGCAGTCCCGTGGGCGGGGGAGAAAACATTCAGTACTTC.

The gene calls are TRBV21-1 and TRBJ1-4; TRBD1, as called in the table, went unchecked against the DNA. TRBV21-1 is a pseudogene locus. The CDR3 is 14 amino acids. The CDR3 region is CARLDDRHNEKLFF. Here the CDR3 DNA reads TGTGCCAGGCTTGATGACAGGCATAATGAAAAACTGTTTTTT.

The chain recombines TRBV28 with TRBJ1-5, with D perhaps matching TRBD1 (5 bases). CDR1 and CDR2 (germline): MDHEN, SYDVKM. This CDR3 has 13 residues. Trimming took off 5 bases at V and 6 bases at J, with 11 bases between the two ends. The CDR3 bases are TGTGCCAGCAGTACACCAGGGCGTCAGCCCCAGCATTTT. This encodes CASSTPGRQPQHF.

This clone was recorded once. The chain employs TRBV6-4 and TRBJ1-2; D is unclear. The CDR3 has 14 residues. Germline CDR1 is MRHNA and CDR2 is SNTAGT. V was trimmed by 6 bases and J by 5 bases, leaving 16 bases between them. CDR3 amino acids: CASSESVGQYGYTF. The CDR3 nucleotides read TGTGCCAGCAGCGAATCCGTCGGGCAGTATGGCTACACCTTC.

CDR3 coding DNA: TGTGCCAGCAGCTTAAGGGGTGGATTCACTGAAGCTTTCTTT. This sequence encodes CASSLRGGFTEAFF. The genes are TRBV7-2 and TRBJ1-1; the D gene is possibly TRBD1 (5 bases). V lost 2 bases to trimming and J lost 4 bases, with 11 bases between them. Germline lookup yields CDR1 SGHTA and CDR2 FQGNSA. The CDR3 extends over 14 amino acids.

The chain joins TRBV12-2 to TRBJ2-5; TRBD2 is the table's D call, not checked against the DNA. TRBV12-2 has pseudogene status. The CDR3 is 14 amino acids. CDR3 region: CAKEKRGGQETQYF. CDR3 DNA: TGTGCAAAAGAAAAAAGGGGAGGACAAGAGACCCAGTACTTC.

In this sample, this clone turned up once. This chain uses TRBV6-1 with TRBJ1-2; 11 positions match TRBD1. The CDR3 sequence is 13 residues long. J gave up 7 bases and V 6 bases, and 4 bases lay outside the gene matches. Germline V lookup: CDR1 MNHNS, CDR2 SASEGT. The CDR3 protein is CASRRGTGGGYTF. The CDR3 DNA follows: TGTGCCAGCAGGCGGGGGACAGGGGGTGGCTACACCTTC.

The chain uses TRBV7-3 and TRBJ2-3; no firm D call. This CDR3 has 14 amino acids. Germline V gene data show CDR1 as SGHTA and CDR2 as FQGTGA. Trimming removed 2 bases at V and 4 bases at J, with 10 bases between. This chain's CDR3 is CASSLRQAPDTQYF. CDR3 DNA: TGTGCCAGCAGCTTACGCCAGGCTCCAGATACGCAGTATTTT.

The J gene is TRBJ1-2, the V gene TRBV11-3; TRBD1 might be the D (5 bases). Germline V gene sequence: CDR1 SGHNT, CDR2 YENEEA. With 5 bases removed from V and 4 bases from J, the gap between germline ends came to 11 bases. CDR3 length equals 13 residues. The CDR3 DNA reads as TGTGCCAGCAGCGCCGGGACGGGCTATGGCTACACCTTC. Its translation is CASSAGTGYGYTF.

The J gene is TRBJ1-2, the V gene TRBV5-4; D uncertain. The CDR3 is made up of 12 amino acids. Per the germline V gene, CDR1 is SGHNT and CDR2 is YYREEE (reference sequence). The V end was cut by 0 bases, the J end by 6 bases, with 6 bases between. The CDR3 nucleotides read TGTGCCAGCAGCTTGGACTCCGATGGCTACACCTTC. Translating gives CASSLDSDGYTF.

The chain is built from TRBV5-1 and TRBJ2-1; possibly TRBD2 for D (6 bases). Trimming stripped 5 bases from V and 0 bases from J, with 18 bases between. The CDR3 extends over 17 amino acids. Germline CDR1 reads SGHRS; CDR2 reads YFSETQ. As DNA, the CDR3 is TGCGCCAGCAGTCCTAACGGAGGAGGGAGCTCCTACAATGAGCAGTTCTTC. This codes for CASSPNGGGSSYNEQFF.

This chain links TRBV19 with TRBJ1-1; TRBD1 agrees at 8 bases. Trimming cost V 8 bases and J 3 bases; bases outside gene matches: 11. In germline, CDR1 is LNHDA, CDR2 SQIVND (reference sequence). The CDR3 is 15 residues long. The CDR3, as DNA: TGTGCCAGTGGATCTAACAGGGGGACGTACACTGAAGCTTTCTTT. The encoded protein is CASGSNRGTYTEAFF.

V gene TRBV7-9 combines with J gene TRBJ1-2; D is unresolved. This CDR3 is 19 amino acids long. Germline CDR1 SEHNR, CDR2 FQNEAQ (reference sequence). Trimming took off 3 bases at V and 3 bases at J, with 26 bases between the two ends. This chain's CDR3 is CASSFARQTPALFDYGYTF. CDR3 nucleotide sequence: TGTGCCAGCAGCTTCGCGCGACAAACGCCGGCCCTATTCGACTATGGCTACACCTTC.

The V and J genes are TRBV10-3 and TRBJ1-1; no reliable D call. The length of the CDR3 is 13 residues. In germline, CDR1 is ENHRY, CDR2 SYGVKD. Between the trimmed V and J ends, which lost 6 bases and 0 bases, there was a span of 8 bases. This CDR3 reads CAIRDGLNTEAFF. DNA of the CDR3: TGTGCCATCAGGGACGGATTGAACACTGAAGCTTTCTTT.

This clone was counted a single time. V and J are TRBV11-3 and TRBJ2-1, with D perhaps matching TRBD1 or TRBD2 (5 bases each). Germline lookup yields CDR1 SGHNT and CDR2 YENEEA. Trimming stripped 5 bases from V and 10 bases from J, with 15 bases between. This CDR3 has 13 amino acids. The CDR3 here is CASSTPGTQEQFF. CDR3 DNA: TGTGCCAGCAGCACCCCCGGGACCCAAGAGCAGTTCTTC. Based on the CDR3 plus reference TRBV11-3 and TRBJ2-1, the full variable domain is EAGVVQSPRYKIIEKKQPVAFWCNPISGHNTLYWYLQNLGQGPELLIRYENEEAVDDSQLPKDRFSAERLKGVDSTLKIQPAELGDSAVYLCASSTPGTQEQFFGPGTRLTVL.

With regard to this clone: The junction does not match germline at one end; this may be a read error. The chain has TRBV7-8 and TRBJ2-7; the D gene is possibly TRBD2 (7 bases). In germline, CDR1 is SGHVS, CDR2 FQNEAQ. This CDR3 comprises 14 residues. The CDR3 DNA reads TGTGCCAGCCGCTTTCCAGGGGAGGGTTACGAGCAGTACTTC. Translated: CASRFPGEGYEQYF.

J is TRBJ1-1 and V is TRBV5-4; 10 positions match TRBD1. V lost 1 base to trimming and J lost 9 bases; unmatched junction nucleotides: 6. The germline CDR1 and CDR2 sequences are SGHNT and YYREEE (reference sequence). The CDR3 runs 14 residues. CDR3 nucleotide sequence: TGTGCCAGCAGCTTGCCCCGGGACAGGGGAAAAGCTTTCTTT. This translates into CASSLPRDRGKAFF.

The chain carries TRBV7-2 and TRBJ2-7, with TRBD1 matching 7 bases. Germline loops: CDR1 SGHTA, CDR2 FQGNSA. Trimming at V came to 7 bases and at J to 3 bases, leaving 9 bases not matched to a gene. The CDR3 extends over 14 amino acids. CDR3 amino acids: CASTIPGTDYEQYF. The CDR3 DNA is TGTGCCAGCACCATACCGGGGACAGACTACGAGCAGTACTTC.

This chain uses TRBV10-2 with TRBJ2-7; D is possibly TRBD2 (6 bases). Germline V gene data show CDR1 as WSHSY and CDR2 as SAAADI. V lost 3 bases and J lost 4, with 25 bases in between. This CDR3 has 18 residues. The CDR3 is CASSDNSQRPGELYEQYF. The CDR3 region has the DNA TGCGCCAGCAGTGATAACAGCCAAAGGCCGGGAGAGTTGTACGAGCAGTACTTC.

On this clone itself: The junction departs from germline at one end; a sequencing error may be responsible. The V call is TRBV7-7, the J call TRBJ2-1; TRBD1 might be the D (5 bases). This CDR3 is 14 amino acids long. Germline values: CDR1 SSHAT, CDR2 FNYEAQ (reference sequence). DNA of the CDR3: TGTGCTAGCAGCTTGGGGCAGGGTTTCGGGGAGCAGTTCTTC. Protein sequence: CASSLGQGFGEQFF. The complete variable domain, with remaining parts taken from reference TRBV7-7 and TRBJ2-1, reads GAGVSQSPRYKVTKRGQDVTLRCDPISSHATLYWYQQALGQGPEFLTYFNYEAQPDKSGLPSDRFSAERPEGSISTLTIQRTEQRDSAMYRCASSLGQGFGEQFFGPGTRLTVL.

The J gene is TRBJ2-5, the V gene TRBV10-3; D is tentatively TRBD1 or TRBD2 (5 bases each). V lost 6 bases and J 5 bases, leaving 13 bases between the germline ends. CDR1 and CDR2 (germline): ENHRY, SYGVKD. The CDR3 covers 13 residues. CDR3 DNA sequence: TGTGCCATCAGAGGGACCGACACTGAGACCCAGTACTTC. Protein sequence: CAIRGTDTETQYF.

The chain is built from TRBV9 and TRBJ2-7; D gene unclear. The ends were cut back, 0 bases at V and 1 base at J, with 8 bases in the middle. CDR1 is SGDLS and CDR2 is YYNGEE in the germline V gene. The length of the CDR3 is 14 residues. This CDR3 is CASSVGTLSYEQYF. The CDR3 DNA follows: TGTGCCAGCAGCGTAGGCACCCTTTCCTACGAGCAGTACTTC.

The genes are TRBV6-1 and TRBJ2-5; weak D call: TRBD1 (6 bases). Trimming pared 4 bases from V and 5 bases from J, leaving 20 bases between. CDR1 and CDR2 (germline): MNHNS, SASEGT. This CDR3 comprises 16 residues. CDR3 nucleotide sequence: TGTGCCAGCAGTGCACAGACAGGCGGAGAGGGGGAGACCCAGTACTTC. This gives the protein CASSAQTGGEGETQYF.

This sequence joins TRBV5-5 and TRBJ2-3; D ambiguous. Germline CDR1 SGHKS, CDR2 YYEKEE (reference sequence). CDR3 length: 13 residues. Trimming removed 4 bases from V and 5 bases from J, with 11 bases in between. This chain's CDR3 is CASSGPGRDTQYF. The CDR3 region has the DNA TGTGCCAGCAGCGGCCCGGGTCGAGATACGCAGTATTTT.

This CDR3 reads CASSLEGTPNTEAFF. In nucleotides, the CDR3 is TGTGCCAGCAGCTTAGAGGGCACTCCGAACACTGAAGCTTTCTTT. The rearrangement uses TRBV7-2 and TRBJ1-1; D is unclear. Trimming removed 1 base at V and 1 base at J, with 10 bases between. CDR3 length: 15 amino acids. Germline CDR1 reads SGHTA; CDR2 reads FQGNSA.